The rows below give T cell receptor beta chains drawn from one sample of a study of breast tumors, draining lymph nodes, adjacent tissues. Via MiXCR, TCRdb re-called the multiplex PCR reads, giving one row per CDR3 protein. Here the sample spans roughly 80,000 distinct CDR3 sequences, roughly a fifth being singletons. Input material: axillary lymph node tissue. These receptors were obtained from a female donor with breast cancer. Some clones in this sample may be carry-over from other donors' samples. CDR3s include the opening cysteine and the closing phenylalanine or tryptophan. Each record gives: V gene, clone size, J gene, D gene, CDR3 length, CDR3 protein, CDR3 DNA. The D gene is left open where the match is weak. The size field is filled for only some rows; it gives once, few, many or a size class.

TRBV6-1,many,TRBJ2-2,TRBD1,13,CASRRTGTGELFF,TGTGCCAGCAGGAGGACAGGCACCGGGGAGCTGTTTTTT
TRBV19,many,TRBJ2-5,-,12,CASSRQQETQYF,TGTGCCAGTTCCAGACAGCAAGAGACCCAGTACTTC
TRBV5-6,many,TRBJ2-7,TRBD1,17,CASSLPVGTGVMYEQYF,TGTGCCAGCAGCTTACCTGTCGGGACAGGGGTCATGTACGAGCAGTACTTC
TRBV20-1,many,TRBJ2-3,TRBD2,18,CSAPSFGGGSPSTDTQYF,TGCAGTGCTCCTTCCTTCGGGGGAGGGTCCCCTAGCACAGATACGCAGTATTTT
TRBV28,few,TRBJ1-2,-,12,CASSVARQSYTF,TGTGCCAGCAGTGTAGCCCGGCAGAGCTACACCTTC
TRBV6-1,many,TRBJ2-3,-,15,CASSEGLGRTDTQYF,TGTGCCAGCAGTGAAGGACTAGGTCGCACAGATACGCAGTATTTT
TRBV12-3/TRBV12-4,-,TRBJ2-7,-,14,CASSLGQGPYEQYF,TGTGCCAGCAGTTTAGGCCAGGGCCCCTACGAGCAGTACTTC
TRBV4-3,many,TRBJ2-7,TRBD2,16,CASSQDRIAGAYEQYF,TGCGCCAGCAGCCAAGATAGGATAGCGGGAGCCTACGAGCAGTACTTC
TRBV3-1,few,TRBJ1-2,TRBD1,17,CASSRGTGRDTTYGYTF,TGTGCCAGCAGCCGCGGGACAGGGAGGGATACCACCTATGGCTACACCTTC
TRBV19,-,TRBJ2-7,TRBD1,14,CASSKTPTGNKQYF,TGTGCCAGTAGTAAAACCCCGACAGGGAACAAGCAGTACTTC
TRBV4-3,many,TRBJ1-3,-,15,CASSQESASGNTIYF,TGCGCCAGCAGCCAAGAATCGGCCTCTGGAAACACCATATATTTT
TRBV19,-,TRBJ2-5,TRBD1,13,CASSAGGKETQYF,TGTGCCAGTAGCGCAGGGGGCAAAGAGACCCAGTACTTC
TRBV5-5,few,TRBJ2-5,-,15,CASSRTFNQWETQYF,TGTGCCAGCAGTCGGACATTTAATCAATGGGAGACCCAGTACTTC
TRBV12-5,few,TRBJ2-1,-,12,CASGLTYNEQFF,TGTGCTAGTGGCCTAACCTACAATGAGCAGTTCTTC
TRBV19,many,TRBJ2-2,-,16,CASSIAPGVNTGELFF,TGTGCCAGTAGTATAGCTCCAGGAGTGAACACCGGGGAGCTGTTTTTT
TRBV4-1,-,TRBJ2-4,-,16,CASSHLPGVAKNIQYF,TGCGCCAGCAGCCATCTCCCAGGGGTAGCCAAAAACATTCAGTACTTC
TRBV6-1,many,TRBJ2-7,-,13,CASREGRALEQYF,TGTGCCAGCAGAGAGGGGCGGGCTCTCGAGCAGTACTTC
TRBV4-3,many,TRBJ2-7,-,20,CASSQDGIGRVRFRGYEQYF,TGCGCCAGCAGCCAAGACGGGATTGGCAGGGTACGTTTCAGAGGCTACGAGCAGTACTTC
TRBV20-1,many,TRBJ2-1,-,18,CSARLKVGGPSSYNEQFF,TGCAGTGCTAGACTTAAAGTTGGGGGGCCAAGCTCCTACAATGAGCAGTTCTTC
TRBV9,many,TRBJ2-7,TRBD1,15,CASSRGTGGTYEQYF,TGTGCCAGCAGCCGCGGGACAGGGGGCACCTACGAGCAGTACTTC
TRBV2,many,TRBJ2-7,-,13,CASREGVAGEQYF,TGTGCCAGCAGAGAGGGGGTAGCTGGCGAGCAGTACTTC
TRBV11-2,many,TRBJ2-1,TRBD2,15,CASSFERDPKFEQFF,TGTGCCAGCAGCTTCGAGCGGGATCCTAAGTTCGAGCAGTTCTTC
TRBV7-2,many,TRBJ2-3,-,13,CASNQPRADTQYF,TGTGCCAGCAACCAACCACGCGCAGATACGCAGTATTTT
TRBV7-8,many,TRBJ2-5,-,14,CASSPPTGEETQYF,TGTGCCAGCAGCCCCCCGACGGGGGAAGAGACCCAGTACTTC
TRBV20-1,many,TRBJ1-3,-,14,CSAPDGRSGNTIYF,TGCAGTGCTCCGGACGGCCGCTCTGGAAACACCATATATTTT
TRBV11-2,many,TRBJ1-2,TRBD1,14,CASSDKTGGYGYTF,TGTGCCAGCAGCGATAAGACAGGGGGCTATGGCTACACCTTC
TRBV20-1,many,TRBJ1-3,-,13,CSARANSGNTIYF,TGCAGTGCTCGAGCTAACTCTGGAAACACCATATATTTT
TRBV7-2,many,TRBJ2-7,TRBD1,13,CASSLTGSHEQYF,TGTGCCAGCAGCTTGACAGGGTCCCACGAGCAGTACTTC
TRBV20-1,medium-sized,TRBJ2-3,-,10,CSPSTDTQYF,TGCAGTCCGAGCACAGATACGCAGTATTTT
TRBV9,many,TRBJ1-2,TRBD1,13,CASSTGQGGGYTF,TGTGCCAGCAGCACGGGACAGGGCGGAGGCTACACCTTC
TRBV6-2/TRBV6-3,few,TRBJ2-5,TRBD1,17,CASRPKTGFTPKETQYF,TGTGCCAGCAGGCCAAAGACAGGGTTTACCCCTAAAGAGACCCAGTACTTC